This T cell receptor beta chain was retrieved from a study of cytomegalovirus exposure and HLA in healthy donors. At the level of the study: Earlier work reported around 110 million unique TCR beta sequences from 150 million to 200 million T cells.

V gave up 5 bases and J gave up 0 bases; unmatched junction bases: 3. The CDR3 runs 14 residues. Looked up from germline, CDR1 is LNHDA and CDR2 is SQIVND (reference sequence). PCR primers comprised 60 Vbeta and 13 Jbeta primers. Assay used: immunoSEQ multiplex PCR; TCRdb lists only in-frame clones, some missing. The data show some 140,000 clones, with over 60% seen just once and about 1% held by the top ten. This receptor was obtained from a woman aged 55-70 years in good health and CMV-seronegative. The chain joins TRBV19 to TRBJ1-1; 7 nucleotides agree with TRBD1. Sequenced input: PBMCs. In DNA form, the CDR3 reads TGTGCCAGTAGTCCAGGACAGGTGAACACTGAAGCTTTCTTT. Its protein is CASSPGQVNTEAFF.